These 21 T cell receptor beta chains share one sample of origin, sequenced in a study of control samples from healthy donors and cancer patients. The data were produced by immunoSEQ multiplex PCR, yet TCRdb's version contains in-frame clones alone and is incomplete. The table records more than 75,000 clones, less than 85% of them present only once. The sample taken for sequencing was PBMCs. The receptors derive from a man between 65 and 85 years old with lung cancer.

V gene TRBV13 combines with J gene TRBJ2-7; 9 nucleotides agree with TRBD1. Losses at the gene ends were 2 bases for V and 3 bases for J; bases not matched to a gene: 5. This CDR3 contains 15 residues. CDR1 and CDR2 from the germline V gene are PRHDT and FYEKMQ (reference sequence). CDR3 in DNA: TGTGCCAGCAGCTTATCCGGGACAGGGAGCTACGAGCAGTACTTC. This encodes CASSLSGTGSYEQYF.

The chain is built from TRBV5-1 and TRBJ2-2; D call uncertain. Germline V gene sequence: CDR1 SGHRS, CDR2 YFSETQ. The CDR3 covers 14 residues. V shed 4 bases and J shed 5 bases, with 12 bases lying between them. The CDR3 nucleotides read TGCGCCAGCAGCCAATCCTCAAGGACCGGGGAGCTGTTTTTT. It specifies CASSQSSRTGELFF.

The CDR3 reads CASSSSSGVGEQYF. The CDR3 region has the DNA TGTGCCAGCAGCTCCTCCAGCGGGGTCGGAGAGCAGTACTTC. V and J are TRBV11-3 and TRBJ2-7; 7 bases map to TRBD2. Germline assignment: CDR1 SGHNT and CDR2 YENEEA. The CDR3 contains 14 residues. V shed 4 bases, J shed 7 bases, and the junction held 10 bases outside the gene matches.

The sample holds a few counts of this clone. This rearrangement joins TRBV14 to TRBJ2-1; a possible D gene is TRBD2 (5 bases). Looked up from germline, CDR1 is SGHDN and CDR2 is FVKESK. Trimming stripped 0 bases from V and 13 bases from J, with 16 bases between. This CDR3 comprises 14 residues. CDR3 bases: TGTGCCAGCAGCCAAGAACTGAGGGCTCCTACACAGTTCTTC. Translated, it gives CASSQELRAPTQFF.

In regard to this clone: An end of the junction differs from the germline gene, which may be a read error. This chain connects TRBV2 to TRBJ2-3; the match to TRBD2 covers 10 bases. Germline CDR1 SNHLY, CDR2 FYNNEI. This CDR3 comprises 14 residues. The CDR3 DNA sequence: TGTGCCAGCAGGGAAGCGGGGGGGCCAGATACGCAGTATTTT. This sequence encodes CASREAGGPDTQYF.

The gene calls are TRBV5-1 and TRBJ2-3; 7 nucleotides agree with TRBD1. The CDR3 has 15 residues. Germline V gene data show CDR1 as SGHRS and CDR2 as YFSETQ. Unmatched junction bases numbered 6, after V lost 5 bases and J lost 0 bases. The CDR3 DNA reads TGCGCCAGCAGGCTTCCGACAGGGAGCACAGATACGCAGTATTTT. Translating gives CASRLPTGSTDTQYF.

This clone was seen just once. As DNA, the CDR3 is TGTGCCAGCAGCCCCGCGGGACAGGGCAATCAGCCCCAGCATTTT. Translating gives CASSPAGQGNQPQHF. The V and J genes are TRBV11-3 and TRBJ1-5; 8 bases are shared with TRBD1. The CDR3 runs 15 residues. V was pared by 5 bases and J by 2 bases, with 5 bases of the junction left unmatched. CDR1 is SGHNT and CDR2 is YENEEA in the germline V gene.

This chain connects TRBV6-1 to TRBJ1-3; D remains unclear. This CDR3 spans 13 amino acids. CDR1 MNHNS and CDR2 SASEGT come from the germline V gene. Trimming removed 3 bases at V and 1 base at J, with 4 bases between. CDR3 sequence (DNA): TGTGCCAGCAGTGACCAATCTGGAAACACCATATATTTT. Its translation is CASSDQSGNTIYF.

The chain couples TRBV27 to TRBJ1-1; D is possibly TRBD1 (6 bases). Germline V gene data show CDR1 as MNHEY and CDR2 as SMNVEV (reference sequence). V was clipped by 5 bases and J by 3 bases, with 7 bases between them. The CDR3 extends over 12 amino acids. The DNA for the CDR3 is TGTGCCAGCAGTCCAGGGGACACTGAAGCTTTCTTT. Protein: CASSPGDTEAFF.

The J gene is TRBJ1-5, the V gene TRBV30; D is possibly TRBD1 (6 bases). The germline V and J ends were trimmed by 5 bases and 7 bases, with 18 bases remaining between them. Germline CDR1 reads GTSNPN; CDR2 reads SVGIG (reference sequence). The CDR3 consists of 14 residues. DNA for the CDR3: TGTGCCTGGGCGTTTGGGGGGCGGGAGCAGCCCCAGCATTTT. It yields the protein CAWAFGGREQPQHF. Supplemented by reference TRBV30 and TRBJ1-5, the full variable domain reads SQTIHQWPATLVQPVGSPLSLECTVEGTSNPNLYWYRQAAGRGLQLLFYSVGIGQISSEVPQNLSASRPQDRQFILSSKKLLLSDSGFYLCAWAFGGREQPQHFGDGTRLSIL.

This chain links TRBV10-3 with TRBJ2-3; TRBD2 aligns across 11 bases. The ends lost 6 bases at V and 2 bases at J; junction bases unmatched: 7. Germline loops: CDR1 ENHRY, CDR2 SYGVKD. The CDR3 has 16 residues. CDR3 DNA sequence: TGTGCCATCAGAGATGGGACTAGCGGATACACAGATACGCAGTATTTT. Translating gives CAIRDGTSGYTDTQYF.

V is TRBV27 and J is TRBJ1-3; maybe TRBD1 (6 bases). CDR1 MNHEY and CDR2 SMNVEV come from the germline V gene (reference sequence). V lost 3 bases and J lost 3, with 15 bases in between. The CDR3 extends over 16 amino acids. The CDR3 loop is CASSFCQGQGGNTIYF. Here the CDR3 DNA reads TGTGCCAGCAGTTTCTGTCAGGGACAAGGTGGAAACACCATATATTTT.

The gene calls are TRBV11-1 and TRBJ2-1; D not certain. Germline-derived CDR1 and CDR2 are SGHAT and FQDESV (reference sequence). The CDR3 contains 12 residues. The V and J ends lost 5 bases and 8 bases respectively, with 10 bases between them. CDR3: CASSVPSDEQFF. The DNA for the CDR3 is TGTGCCAGCAGCGTTCCATCCGATGAGCAGTTCTTC.

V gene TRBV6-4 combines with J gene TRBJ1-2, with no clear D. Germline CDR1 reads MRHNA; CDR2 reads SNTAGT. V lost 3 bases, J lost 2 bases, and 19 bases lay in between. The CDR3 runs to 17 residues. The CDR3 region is CASSELRRVERNYGYTF. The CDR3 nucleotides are TGTGCCAGCAGTGAATTAAGGAGGGTGGAGAGGAACTATGGCTACACCTTC.

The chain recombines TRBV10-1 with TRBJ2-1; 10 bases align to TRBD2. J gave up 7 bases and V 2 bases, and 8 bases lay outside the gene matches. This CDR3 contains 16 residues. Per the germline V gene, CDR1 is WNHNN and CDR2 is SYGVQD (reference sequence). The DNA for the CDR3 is TGCGCCAGCAGTGAGCAGAGGACTAGCGGTAGGAATGAGCAGTTCTTC. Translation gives CASSEQRTSGRNEQFF.

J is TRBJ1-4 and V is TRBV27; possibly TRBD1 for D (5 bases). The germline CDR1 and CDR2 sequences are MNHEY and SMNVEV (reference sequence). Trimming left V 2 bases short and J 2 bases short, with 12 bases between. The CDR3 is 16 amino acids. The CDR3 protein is CASSLGGILTNEKLFF. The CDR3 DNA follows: TGTGCCAGCAGTTTAGGGGGGATCTTGACTAATGAAAAACTGTTTTTT.

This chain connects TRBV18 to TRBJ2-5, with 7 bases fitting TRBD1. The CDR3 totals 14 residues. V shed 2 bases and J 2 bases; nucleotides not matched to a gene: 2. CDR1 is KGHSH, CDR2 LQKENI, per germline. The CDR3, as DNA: TGTGCCAGCTCACCAACAGGGGTTCAAGAGACCCAGTACTTC. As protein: CASSPTGVQETQYF.

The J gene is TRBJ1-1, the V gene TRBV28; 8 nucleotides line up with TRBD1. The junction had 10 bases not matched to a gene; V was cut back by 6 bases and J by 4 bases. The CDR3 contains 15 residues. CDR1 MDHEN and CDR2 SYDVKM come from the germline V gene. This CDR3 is CASSEGDRWGTEAFF. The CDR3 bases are TGTGCCAGCAGCGAGGGGGACAGGTGGGGCACTGAAGCTTTCTTT.

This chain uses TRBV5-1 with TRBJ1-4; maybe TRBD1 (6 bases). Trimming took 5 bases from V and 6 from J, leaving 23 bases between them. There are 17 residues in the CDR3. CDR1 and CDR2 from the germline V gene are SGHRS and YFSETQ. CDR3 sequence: CASSRDGTRAWDEKLFF. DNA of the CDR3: TGCGCCAGCAGTCGAGACGGGACAAGGGCCTGGGATGAAAAACTGTTTTTT.

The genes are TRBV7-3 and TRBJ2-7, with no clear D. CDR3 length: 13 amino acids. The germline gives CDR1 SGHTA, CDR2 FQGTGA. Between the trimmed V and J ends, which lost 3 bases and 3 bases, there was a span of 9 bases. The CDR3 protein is CASSLSGDYEQYF. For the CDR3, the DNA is TGTGCCAGCAGCTTGTCTGGCGACTACGAGCAGTACTTC.

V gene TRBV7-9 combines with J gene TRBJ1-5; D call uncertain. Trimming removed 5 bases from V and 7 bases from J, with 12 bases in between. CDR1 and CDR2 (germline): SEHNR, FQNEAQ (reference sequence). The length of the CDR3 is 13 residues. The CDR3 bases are TGTGCCAGCAGCCGTACGGGAGCACAGCCCCAGCATTTT. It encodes CASSRTGAQPQHF. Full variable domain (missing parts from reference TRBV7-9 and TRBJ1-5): DTGVSQNPRHKITKRGQNVTFRCDPISEHNRLYWYRQTLGQGPEFLTYFQNEAQLEKSRLLSDRFSAERPKGSFSTLEIQRTEQGDSAMYLCASSRTGAQPQHFGDGTRLSIL.